This passage covers 19 T cell receptor beta chains from one sample sequenced in a study of human T cells and chemical hapten exposure (dated by TCRdb to about 2021). The time point label, as the study defines it: patch test 3, about 24 weeks after DPC sensitization. Per the publication, the treatment or condition label means: therapeutic diphenylcyclopropenone sensitization with weekly scalp DPC. The protocol used for the library was RACE. TCRdb shows the sequencer as NextSeq 500. The raw public reads went through TCRdb reprocessing: fastp at Q25, MiXCR clone calling, in-frame beta chains kept. Here each entry gathers all rows of one CDR3 protein and keeps the most common genes and DNA. The sample has 100,000 or so distinct CDR3 sequences on record, less than 35% of them singletons. Clones ranked in the top ten supply around 2.5% of the sample. The source material was whole blood, sampled in connection with sensitization to the hapten diphenylcyclopropenone (DPC). These receptor sequences come from a man aged 40-55 years with alopecia areata. Some clones in this sample may be carry-over from other donors' samples.

V usage is TRBV4-3 and J usage is TRBJ2-3; D is perhaps TRBD2 (5 bases). Trimming took 0 bases from V and 2 from J, leaving 9 bases between them. CDR1 and CDR2 from the germline V gene are LGHNA and YSLEER. The CDR3 extends over 15 amino acids. CDR3 region: CASSQDRGNTDTQYF. The CDR3 bases are TGCGCCAGCAGCCAAGATCGGGGTAACACAGATACGCAGTATTTT.

The chain links TRBV5-8 to TRBJ2-3, with TRBD2 matching over 13 bases. Germline assignment: CDR1 SGHTS and CDR2 YDEGEE. CDR3 length equals 18 residues. The V segment lost 1 base and the J segment 0 bases; nucleotides outside the gene matches: 5. The CDR3 DNA is TGTGCCAGCAGCTTGTCAGGACTAGCGGGGGCTAGCACAGATACGCAGTATTTT. Protein sequence: CASSLSGLAGASTDTQYF.

V usage is TRBV4-2 and J usage is TRBJ2-3, with D perhaps TRBD2 (6 bases). Per the germline V gene, CDR1 is LGHNA and CDR2 is YNFKEQ. The CDR3 consists of 18 residues. Trimming shortened V by 4 bases and J by 8 bases, and 28 bases separated the two germline ends. The CDR3 loop is CASSPTRTNPAKSATQYF. CDR3 DNA: TGTGCCAGCAGCCCGACTAGGACTAATCCGGCAAAGTCGGCTACGCAGTATTTT.

This clonotype occurred a few times. V gene TRBV9 combines with J gene TRBJ2-2; D remains unclear. Germline V gene lookup returns CDR1 SGDLS and CDR2 YYNGEE. The CDR3 length is 14 residues. The germline V and J ends were trimmed by 0 bases and 6 bases, with 9 bases remaining between them. CDR3 sequence: CASSVVPRSGELFF. DNA for the CDR3: TGTGCCAGCAGCGTAGTACCCCGGTCCGGGGAGCTGTTTTTT.

V is TRBV2 and J is TRBJ1-5; the match to TRBD1 covers 8 bases. CDR3 length equals 13 residues. The germline CDR1 and CDR2 sequences are SNHLY and FYNNEI. V lost 7 bases to trimming and J lost 2 bases; unmatched junction nucleotides: 1. CDR3 region: CASMDRGNQPQHF. In DNA form, the CDR3 reads TGTGCCAGCATGGACAGGGGCAATCAGCCCCAGCATTTT.

J is TRBJ2-7 and V is TRBV6-2 or TRBV6-3; TRBD2 matches at 8 bases. In germline, CDR1 is MNHEY, CDR2 SVGEGT. With 0 bases clipped from V and 0 bases from J, the junction kept 1 base outside the gene matches. CDR3 length equals 15 residues. The CDR3 here is CASSYSAGGSYEQYV. The DNA of the CDR3 is TGTGCCAGCAGTTACTCGGCGGGAGGCTCCTACGAGCAGTACGTC.

This clonotype was observed a handful of times. V and J are TRBV11-2 and TRBJ2-6; D gene ambiguous. Germline V gene lookup returns CDR1 SGHAT and CDR2 FQNNGV. This CDR3 is built from 16 residues. Trimming removed 1 base at V and 0 bases at J, with 7 bases between. The CDR3 reads CASSLGGHSGANVLTF. The CDR3 DNA is TGTGCCAGCAGCTTAGGAGGTCACTCTGGGGCCAACGTCCTGACTTTC.

The chain recombines TRBV12-3 or TRBV12-4 with TRBJ2-3, with TRBD2 matching 7 bases. The junction had 3 bases not matched to a gene; V was cut back by 4 bases and J by 11 bases. This CDR3 is 11 amino acids long. The CDR3 loop reads CASSSREGQYF. The CDR3 region has the DNA TGTGCCAGCAGTTCCAGGGAGGGGCAGTATTTT.

This clonotype was found a few times. The V and J genes are TRBV4-2 and TRBJ2-5; TRBD2 matches 7 bases. V trimming: 8 bases; J trimming: 0 bases; junction bases outside the gene matches: 9. This CDR3 contains 15 residues. CDR1 LGHNA and CDR2 YNFKEQ come from the germline V gene. The CDR3: CASGAGEPYQETQYF. The CDR3 region has the DNA TGTGCCAGCGGCGCGGGGGAGCCCTACCAAGAGACCCAGTACTTC.

This chain uses TRBV12-5 with TRBJ2-5; possibly TRBD1 for D (6 bases). This CDR3 region has 14 residues. With 4 bases removed from V and 5 bases from J, the gap between germline ends came to 14 bases. Germline CDR1 reads LGHNT; CDR2 reads FRNRAP. This CDR3 is CASGSDSQVETQYF. CDR3 coding DNA: TGTGCTAGTGGTTCGGACAGCCAGGTGGAGACCCAGTACTTC.

This clonotype has only a few counts. The CDR3 loop is CASSQAPAQPQHF. Here the CDR3 DNA reads TGCGCCAGCAGCCAAGCGCCCGCACAGCCCCAGCATTTT. The chain links TRBV4-1 to TRBJ1-5, with D uncertain. Germline V lookup: CDR1 MGHRA, CDR2 YSYEKL. Trimming shortened V by 1 base and J by 7 bases, and 8 bases separated the two germline ends. The CDR3 is made up of 13 amino acids.

The J gene is TRBJ2-7, the V gene TRBV12-1; the listed D gene, TRBD2, was not tested against the DNA. TRBV12-1 constitutes a pseudogene. The CDR3 is 16 residues long. CDR3 in amino acids: CASSSPSGRGDYEQYV. DNA of the CDR3: TGTGCCAGCAGTTCACCTAGCGGGAGGGGGGACTACGAGCAGTACGTC.

This clonotype was seen a handful of times. The chain recombines TRBV3-1 with TRBJ2-1; D unclear. There are 13 residues in the CDR3. Per the germline V gene, CDR1 is LGHDT and CDR2 is YNNKEL (reference sequence). The V end was cut by 7 bases, the J end by 8 bases, with 15 bases between. CDR3 nucleotide sequence: TGTGCCAGCAAAGCGAGACCGTGGGATGAGCAGTTCTTC. The encoded protein is CASKARPWDEQFF.

The chain employs TRBV20-1 and TRBJ2-4, with D maybe TRBD1 (5 bases). This CDR3 comprises 16 residues. Germline assignment: CDR1 DFQATT and CDR2 SNEGSKA (reference sequence). Trimming took 0 bases from V and 7 from J, leaving 19 bases between them. This CDR3 reads CSAREERRQFYNIQYF. The CDR3 coding sequence is TGCAGTGCTAGAGAAGAACGGAGACAGTTTTATAACATTCAGTACTTC.

V and J are TRBV30 and TRBJ1-1; 7 bases are a match to TRBD1. Germline CDR1 reads GTSNPN; CDR2 reads SVGIG (reference sequence). V gave up 8 bases and J gave up 5 bases; unmatched junction bases: 11. This CDR3 spans 13 amino acids. CDR3 region: CANQRDSLTEAFF. The CDR3 DNA follows: TGTGCCAACCAGCGGGACAGTTTGACTGAAGCTTTCTTT.

The chain is built from TRBV30 and TRBJ1-4; D unresolved. V gave up 3 bases and J gave up 6 bases, with 11 bases separating them. This CDR3 contains 13 residues. Looked up from germline, CDR1 is GTSNPN and CDR2 is SVGIG (reference sequence). The CDR3 loop reads CAWRGGTDEKLFF. The CDR3 bases are TGTGCCTGGAGGGGTGGAACGGATGAAAAACTGTTTTTT.

In this sample, this clonotype turned up a few times. The chain couples TRBV20-1 to TRBJ2-1; D may be TRBD2 (6 bases). The V gene lost 0 bases and the J gene lost 8 bases, with 23 bases spanning the gap. This CDR3 has 17 amino acids. The V gene's germline CDR1 is DFQATT and CDR2 SNEGSKA (reference sequence). The CDR3: CSARDQGGSLALYEQFF. The CDR3 bases are TGCAGTGCTAGAGACCAAGGAGGGAGCCTAGCATTATATGAGCAGTTCTTC.

V gene TRBV6-2 or TRBV6-3 combines with J gene TRBJ2-1; 14 nucleotides agree with TRBD2. The germline CDR1 and CDR2 sequences are MNHEY and SVGEGT. This CDR3 contains 14 residues. After removal of 8 bases from V and 10 bases from J, the junction contained 7 bases not matched to a gene. CDR3 in amino acids: CASRGTSGSREQFF. CDR3 DNA sequence: TGTGCCAGCCGAGGGACTAGCGGGAGTAGGGAGCAGTTCTTC.

The V call is TRBV12-2, the J call TRBJ2-7; the tabulated D call, TRBD2, remains unverified against the DNA. TRBV12-2 is a documented pseudogene. The CDR3 sequence is 20 residues long. CDR3 sequence (DNA): TGTGCAAGTCGCTTAGCGAAGGGGAAAAAGGGACTAGCGGGACCCTACGAGCAGTACGTC. The encoded protein is CASRLAKGKKGLAGPYEQYV.